The subject of this entry is one T cell receptor beta chain. Its recognized antigen is unknown. No per-base quality is available; no much larger clone lies one base away. The roughly 39 donors, aged about 6 to 95 years, were systemically healthy Caucasian individuals from Russia. Each donor gave roughly 9.5 milliliters of peripheral blood, collected into EDTA-treated Vacutainer tubes. Ficoll-Paque density-gradient centrifugation was used to isolate PBMCs, with at least 7 million per sample. Trizol reagent was used to extract total RNA from PBMCs, with at least 6 micrograms per sample. For every donor, flow cytometry on a PBMC aliquot measured the percentage of naive CD45RAhigh/CD27high T cells. This specimen belongs to a study of blood T cells in healthy people across ages (dated by TCRdb to between 2014 and 2016). For the wider study: In model experiments, roughly one uniquely barcoded TCR beta cDNA molecule per two T cells was captured by template switching. To track age-related changes in TCR beta repertoire diversity, the study relied on deep sequencing normalized with unique cDNA molecular identifiers. The donors were split into four age groups: young (average 16 years), middle-aged (over 35), aged (roughly 68) and long-lived (roughly 80). For two donors (one aged 18 to 29 and one aged 80 or older), the study analyzed two additional independent replicas of 1 million unique cDNA reads from the same blood draw.

Results the study describes overall, beyond this receptor: The percentage of naive T cells measured by flow cytometry correlated strongly with observed TCR beta diversity. As age increased, observed TCR beta diversity per million T cells dropped in a roughly linear way, and a significant reduction was already evident by age about 40. Because the CMV infection status of the donors was unknown, age-related changes in expanded clonotypes may potentially have been confounded. Since profiling was done on bulk unsorted PBMCs, naive and antigen-experienced compartments could not be conclusively compared. Estimates of total diversity from one million sequenced T cells were regarded as lower bounds and underestimates. The long-lived group showed more naive CD4+ T cells, fewer expanded clones and increased TCR diversity than the aged group, suggesting age selection.

From cysteine to phenylalanine, the CDR3 is 14 amino acids long. Of the read, only the CDR3 DNA is kept; its 42 bases are in frame from base 1. CDR1 and CDR2, looked up from the germline V gene (reference sequence), are DFQATT and SNEGSKA. V has 5 bases trimmed and J has 8 bases trimmed; junction bases matching no gene number 5. Library preparation employed 5' RACE. Sequencer: Illumina HiSeq 2500. A second about 7 to 11 cycle PCR used a sample-barcoded 5' primer and a J-beta primer mix. A template-switch 5' adaptor carrying 12 random nucleotides introduced a unique molecular identifier onto each TCR beta cDNA molecule. Each sample yielded at least 2.5 million CDR3-containing paired-end reads. First-strand cDNA was synthesized from all RNA with the Mint cDNA synthesis kit, primed by a TRBC-specific oligonucleotide. All cDNA was treated with uracil-DNA glycosylase and then went through a first 18-cycle PCR with the universal primers M1SS and BC2_uni_R. For the original study's pipeline: Each sample was normalized by randomly selecting 1 million high-quality reads, each carrying a distinct molecular identifier. Reads with shared molecular identifiers were discarded instead of being binned into consensus sequences. CDR3 identification, clonotype clustering and error correction used MiTCR with a Q25 quality threshold and the strictest error-elimination algorithm. A nonparametric unseen species model with Euler transformation was used to estimate lower-bound total TCR beta diversity. Using fastp at Q25 and MiXCR, TCRdb reprocessed the public reads and kept productive beta chains. Here each entry gathers all rows of one CDR3 protein and keeps the most common genes and DNA. The V and J calls follow TCRdb's processing rather than the paper's. This sample has 800,000 to 1,300,000 distinct CDR3 sequences in its table, and about 23% of those were observed once. In total, the top ten clones hold 0.65% to 0.95% of the sample.

The same data also went into a second study, on T cells of mothers and their children. That second report states: Nine systemically healthy Caucasian individuals, comprising three mothers and their six children, were included as donors. cDNA synthesis used all of the extracted RNA, with 1.5 ug of RNA in each 15 ul reaction. In the second PCR, the M1S primer introduced both the sample barcodes and 2-4 random nucleotides. Over 8.5 million TCR beta CDR3 reads came from each mother, compared with some 3 million reads from each child. Thymic selection shapes the output of TCR recombination in a similar way in related and unrelated pairs, and inherited differences have a minor effect. Normalized repertoire overlap in related mother-child pairs was always slightly higher than in unrelated mother-child pairs, but the difference was never significant. No persistent microchimeric T cell clones were found, with a detection sensitivity of 75 to 100 clones per million clonotypes. The study used deep NGS to compare TCR beta repertoires of mothers and children, seeking features distinguishing related mother-child pairs from unrelated individuals. On average, the children were roughly 11 +/- 4 years old, while the mothers were about 40 +/- 4 years old. Libraries were sequenced on Illumina HiSeq 2000 with 100+100 nt paired-end reads after adapter ligation with NEBNext reagents. Mother and child libraries were prepared a month apart and sequenced in separate runs to prevent cross-contamination. Between roughly 500,000 and 2,300,000 distinct TCR beta clonotypes were identified per donor. Naive TCR beta clonotypes were estimated from low-frequency clonotypes matched to each donor's FACS-determined naive share, without sorting.

Here the chain combines TRBV20-1 and TRBJ2-4; 14 bases in the junction line up with TRBD2. Sequencing input: blood. The TCR comes from a girl aged 2 to 9 in good health. The nucleotides read TGCAGTGCTGGGGGACTAGCGGGAGAAGACATTCAGTACTTC. It specifies CSAGGLAGEDIQYF.